Below, 21 T cell receptor beta chains from the same sample are listed, as sequenced in a study of T-cell reconstitution after alpha-beta-depleted transplantation in children. Library preparation (for TCRbeta) was performed with unique molecular identifiers. From the PCR reads, TCRdb called clonotypes with MiXCR, one entry per CDR3 protein. The profile covers about 420,000 distinct CDR3 sequences, with about 11% appearing a single time and 4.5% to 6.5% taken by the ten largest. The sequences come from PBMCs from the stem cell graft donor, collected from the stem cell graft. These receptors originate from a human donor who donated a stem cell graft to a child with acute myeloid leukemia.

This clonotype was seen a handful of times. The rearrangement links TRBV5-1 to TRBJ1-1; 7 nucleotides align to TRBD1. This CDR3 comprises 15 residues. Germline trimming cut 5 bases from V and 1 base from J; bases unmatched to any gene: 8. CDR1 and CDR2 from the germline V gene are SGHRS and YFSETQ. The CDR3: CASSETGSRNTEAFF. The CDR3 DNA reads as TGCGCCAGCAGTGAGACAGGGAGTAGGAACACTGAAGCTTTCTTT.

The sample holds many counts of this clonotype. This rearrangement joins TRBV5-1 to TRBJ2-5; D perhaps matches TRBD2 (5 bases). CDR1 is SGHRS and CDR2 is YFSETQ in the germline V gene. The ends were cut back, 0 bases at V and 7 bases at J, with 10 bases in the middle. The CDR3 is 13 amino acids. The CDR3 region has the DNA TGCGCCAGCAGCTTGGTCGGGAATTGGACCCAGTACTTC. The encoded protein is CASSLVGNWTQYF.

This clonotype was found a few times. The chain carries TRBV29-1 and TRBJ2-4, with no clear D. The CDR3 spans 14 residues. The V end lost 4 bases, the J end lost 3 bases, and 13 bases lay between the germline ends. Germline values: CDR1 SQVTM, CDR2 ANQGSEA. As DNA, the CDR3 is TGCAGCGTTGGTGAGGTTGTAGTCAAAAACATTCAGTACTTC. As protein: CSVGEVVVKNIQYF.

This clonotype has a handful of counts. The genes are TRBV20-1 and TRBJ2-1; D unclear. This CDR3 contains 14 residues. Germline V gene sequence: CDR1 DFQATT, CDR2 SNEGSKA (reference sequence). Trimming removed 3 bases from V and 4 bases from J, with 13 bases in between. Here the CDR3 reads CSARDRSGYNEQFF. CDR3 bases: TGCAGTGCTAGGGATCGTTCGGGTTACAATGAGCAGTTCTTC.

This clonotype came up a few times. This chain links TRBV15 with TRBJ2-1; 10 nucleotides match TRBD2. The germline CDR1 and CDR2 sequences are LNHNV and YYDKDF (reference sequence). With V trimmed by 0 bases and J by 0 bases, 14 bases remained unmatched. The CDR3 totals 21 residues. Here the CDR3 DNA reads TGTGCCACCAGCAGAGATCCAGGGGTCCTAGCGGGGGAGAGCTCCTACAATGAGCAGTTCTTC. Translated: CATSRDPGVLAGESSYNEQFF. Together with reference TRBV15 and TRBJ2-1, the CDR3 gives the full variable domain: DAMVIQNPRYQVTQFGKPVTLSCSQTLNHNVMYWYQQKSSQAPKLLFHYYDKDFNNEADTPDNFQSRRPNTSFCFLDIRSPGLGDTAMYLCATSRDPGVLAGESSYNEQFFGPGTRLTVL.

On this clonotype: This may be a read error, as it is one base from a much larger clone. The chain joins TRBV20-1 to TRBJ1-1; 8 bases agree with TRBD1. The CDR3 contains 13 residues. Per the germline V gene, CDR1 is DFQATT and CDR2 is SNEGSKA (reference sequence). CDR3 region: CSARVSGGADAFF. CDR3 nucleotide sequence: TGCAGTGCTAGAGTTTCAGGGGGCGCTGACGCTTTCTTT.

Ten or more counts support this clonotype. The chain carries TRBV5-4 and TRBJ2-3; 12 bases line up with TRBD2. The trim removed 1 base at V and 2 bases at J, leaving 2 bases unmatched. CDR3 size: 16 residues. Germline values: CDR1 SGHNT, CDR2 YYREEE (reference sequence). CDR3 protein: CASSLRLAGDTDTQYF. The CDR3 DNA reads TGTGCCAGCAGCTTGAGACTAGCGGGGGACACAGATACGCAGTATTTT.

Ten or more counts support this clonotype. V gene TRBV10-3 combines with J gene TRBJ2-1, with TRBD2 identical over 10 bases. The V gene's germline CDR1 is ENHRY and CDR2 SYGVKD. V lost 4 bases, J lost 5 bases, and 5 bases stayed unmatched. CDR3 size: 15 residues. The CDR3, as DNA: TGTGCCATCAGTGGGGCTAGCGGGAGCCACAATGAGCAGTTCTTC. It translates to CAISGASGSHNEQFF.

V and J are TRBV20-1 and TRBJ2-7, with D possibly being TRBD1 (6 bases). This CDR3 has 14 amino acids. The V gene lost 0 bases and the J gene lost 4 bases, with 13 bases spanning the gap. Germline V gene lookup returns CDR1 DFQATT and CDR2 SNEGSKA (reference sequence). In DNA form, the CDR3 reads TGCAGTGCTAGAGATTTGACAGGTGCTTACGAGCAGTACTTC. Protein sequence: CSARDLTGAYEQYF.

Ten or more counts support this clonotype. J is TRBJ2-5 and V is TRBV3-1; no clear D. The germline gives CDR1 LGHDT, CDR2 YNNKEL (reference sequence). V gave up 1 base and J gave up 5 bases, with 5 bases separating them. This CDR3 is 12 amino acids long. The DNA of the CDR3 is TGTGCCAGCAGCCAAGGGTACGAGACCCAGTACTTC. Its protein is CASSQGYETQYF.

The chain recombines TRBV11-1 with TRBJ2-6; D is ambiguous. Germline assignment: CDR1 SGHAT and CDR2 FQDESV (reference sequence). CDR3 size: 16 residues. Trimming took 2 bases from V and 0 from J, leaving 8 bases between them. Here the CDR3 DNA reads TGTGCCAGCAGCTTATCACGGTTCTCTGGGGCCAACGTCCTGACTTTC. Its protein is CASSLSRFSGANVLTF.

This clonotype was observed a few times. The V call is TRBV7-3, the J call TRBJ2-2; 11 nucleotides agree with TRBD2. The CDR3 contains 15 residues. Germline V gene sequence: CDR1 SGHTA, CDR2 FQGTGA. J was trimmed by 4 bases and V by 6 bases; bases with no gene match: 4. CDR3 in DNA: TGTGCCAGCAGACAACTAGCGGGAGCCACCGGGGAGCTGTTTTTT. This translates into CASRQLAGATGELFF.

This CDR3 reads CASSPLTGGPSEQFF. The CDR3 bases are TGTGCCAGCAGTCCCCTAACGGGAGGGCCTAGTGAGCAGTTCTTC. This chain links TRBV6-1 with TRBJ2-1; TRBD2 matches 8 bases. This CDR3 region has 15 residues. CDR1 and CDR2 (germline): MNHNS, SASEGT. Unmatched junction bases numbered 12, after V lost 5 bases and J lost 9 bases.

CDR3 sequence: CAWSPTGGSTEAFF. CDR3 coding DNA: TGTGCCTGGAGTCCGACAGGGGGAAGCACTGAAGCTTTCTTT. V gene TRBV30 combines with J gene TRBJ1-1, with 9 bases aligning to TRBD1. This CDR3 has 14 residues. Germline CDR1 and CDR2: GTSNPN and SVGIG (reference sequence). V trimming: 2 bases; J trimming: 4 bases; junction bases outside the gene matches: 5.

This clonotype occurred a few times. This rearrangement joins TRBV5-1 to TRBJ1-2; D not resolved. V lost 3 bases and J 7 bases, leaving 22 bases between the germline ends. Germline V lookup: CDR1 SGHRS, CDR2 YFSETQ. The CDR3 extends over 16 amino acids. The CDR3 nucleotides are TGCGCCAGCAGCTGGAGCGAGACCGGGAGAGCCGGTGGCTACACCTTC. Translated: CASSWSETGRAGGYTF.

This clonotype has a count of ten or more. The rearrangement uses TRBV7-9 and TRBJ2-5; no clear D gene. Germline lookup yields CDR1 SEHNR and CDR2 FQNEAQ (reference sequence). V lost 5 bases, J lost 1 base, and 11 bases lay in between. This CDR3 contains 14 residues. The CDR3 DNA sequence: TGTGCCAGCAGCCAGCCCCGTTCCCAAGAGACCCAGTACTTC. It yields the protein CASSQPRSQETQYF. The full variable domain, its missing parts supplied by reference TRBV7-9 and TRBJ2-5, is DTGVSQNPRHKITKRGQNVTFRCDPISEHNRLYWYRQTLGQGPEFLTYFQNEAQLEKSRLLSDRFSAERPKGSFSTLEIQRTEQGDSAMYLCASSQPRSQETQYFGPGTRLLVL.

The genes are TRBV4-1 and TRBJ2-1, with TRBD2 matching over 11 bases. The length of the CDR3 is 19 residues. The ends lost 1 base at V and 3 bases at J; junction bases unmatched: 11. The germline CDR1 and CDR2 sequences are MGHRA and YSYEKL. In DNA form, the CDR3 reads TGCGCCAGCAGCCAAGGGTGGGGAATAGCGGGGGGGCGCTACAATGAGCAGTTCTTC. It yields the protein CASSQGWGIAGGRYNEQFF.

This clonotype appeared many times. The chain combines TRBV12-3 or TRBV12-4 with TRBJ2-1; D call uncertain. V lost 3 bases and J lost 5, with 8 bases in between. The CDR3 extends over 13 amino acids. The CDR3 bases are TGTGCCAGCAGTTTGTTCAGCAACAATGAGCAGTTCTTC. Translating it yields CASSLFSNNEQFF.

V gene TRBV7-8 combines with J gene TRBJ2-7; TRBD1 matches 7 bases. J lost 7 bases, V lost 5 bases, and 11 bases had no gene match. This CDR3 is built from 14 residues. In germline, CDR1 is SGHVS, CDR2 FQNEAQ. The CDR3 loop reads CASSPRQGSGEQYF. For the CDR3, the DNA is TGTGCCAGCAGCCCCCGACAGGGTTCGGGGGAGCAGTACTTC.

V gene TRBV12-3 or TRBV12-4 combines with J gene TRBJ1-1; possibly TRBD1 for D (5 bases). The CDR3 has 15 residues. V was clipped by 5 bases and J by 0 bases, with 13 bases between them. DNA of the CDR3: TGTGCCAGCAGTCCCCGGGGGGGATTGAACACTGAAGCTTTCTTT. It specifies CASSPRGGLNTEAFF.

This clonotype has at least ten counts. V is TRBV4-1 and J is TRBJ2-5, with 12 nucleotides matching TRBD2. Germline lookup yields CDR1 MGHRA and CDR2 YSYEKL. The CDR3 is 15 amino acids. The V gene end was trimmed by 3 bases and the J gene end by 1 base; junction bases not matched to a gene: 0. CDR3 sequence: CASSQTSGGQETQYF. CDR3 sequence (DNA): TGCGCCAGCAGCCAGACTAGCGGGGGCCAAGAGACCCAGTACTTC.